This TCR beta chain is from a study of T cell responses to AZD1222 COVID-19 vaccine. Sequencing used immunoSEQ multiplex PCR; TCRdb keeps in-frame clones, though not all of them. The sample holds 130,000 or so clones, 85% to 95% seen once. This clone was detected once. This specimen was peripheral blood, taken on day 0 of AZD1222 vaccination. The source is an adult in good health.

The CDR3, as DNA: TGTGCCAGCGTCCGCACAGGGGGCAATCAGCCCCAGCATTTT. This gives the protein CASVRTGGNQPQHF. This sequence joins TRBV7-9 and TRBJ1-5; 7 bases fit TRBD1. Germline V CDR1 and CDR2: SEHNR, FQNEAQ (reference sequence). CDR3 length equals 14 residues. Germline trimming cut 8 bases from V and 2 bases from J; bases unmatched to any gene: 6.